The clone carrying this T cell receptor beta chain was counted once. The data are from a study of blood T cells in healthy people across ages. For the study at large: For every two T cells, template switching captured about one barcoded beta molecule.

In germline, CDR1 is SGHTA, CDR2 FQGNSA. V lost 2 bases and J 9 bases, leaving 5 bases between the germline ends. CDR3 length equals 11 residues. Together with a sample-barcoded 5' primer, a J-beta primer mix was included in a second PCR lasting roughly 6 to 12 cycles. TCRdb passed the 5' RACE reads through MiXCR, listing each CDR3 protein once. The sample has roughly 790,000 distinct CDR3 sequences, roughly 47% seen once. Sequencing was done on a sample of blood. The rearrangement uses TRBV7-2 and TRBJ2-1, with D unclear. This receptor was identified in a woman in her fifties or sixties in good health. In DNA form, the CDR3 reads TGTGCCAGCAGCTTAACGTTTGAGCAGTTCTTC. It translates to CASSLTFEQFF. Using reference TRBV7-2 and TRBJ2-1 for the parts outside the CDR3, the full variable domain is GAGVSQSPSNKVTEKGKDVELRCDPISGHTALYWYRQSLGQGLEFLIYFQGNSAPDKSGLPSDRFSAERTGGSVSTLTIQRTQQEDSAVYLCASSLTFEQFFGPGTRLTVL.